This TCR beta chain was sequenced during a study of OX40 agonist ivuxolimab in advanced cancers. TCRdb's table, derived via immunoSEQ multiplex PCR, lists solely in-frame clones and lacks some. The table includes fewer than 65,000 clones, 75% to 90% detected once. The CDR3 loop spans 17 amino acids. With V trimmed by 1 base and J by 4 bases, 6 bases remained unmatched. The V gene's germline CDR1 is SGHDT and CDR2 YYEEEE. A word on this clone: Its antigen is unknown.

Study-level findings and limits: More expanded clones were seen, on average, in CD8+ T cells than in CD4+.

The input for sequencing was CD4+ or CD8+ T cells sorted from blood, taken in a trial of the OX40 agonist ivuxolimab. V usage is TRBV5-6 and J usage is TRBJ2-1; TRBD2 agrees at 12 bases. This TCR was recovered from an adult with an advanced solid tumor such as melanoma, head and neck, liver or kidney cancer. The CDR3 loop is CASSLRLAGVKYNEQFF. The CDR3 DNA reads TGTGCCAGCAGCTTGAGACTAGCGGGAGTGAAGTACAATGAGCAGTTCTTC.